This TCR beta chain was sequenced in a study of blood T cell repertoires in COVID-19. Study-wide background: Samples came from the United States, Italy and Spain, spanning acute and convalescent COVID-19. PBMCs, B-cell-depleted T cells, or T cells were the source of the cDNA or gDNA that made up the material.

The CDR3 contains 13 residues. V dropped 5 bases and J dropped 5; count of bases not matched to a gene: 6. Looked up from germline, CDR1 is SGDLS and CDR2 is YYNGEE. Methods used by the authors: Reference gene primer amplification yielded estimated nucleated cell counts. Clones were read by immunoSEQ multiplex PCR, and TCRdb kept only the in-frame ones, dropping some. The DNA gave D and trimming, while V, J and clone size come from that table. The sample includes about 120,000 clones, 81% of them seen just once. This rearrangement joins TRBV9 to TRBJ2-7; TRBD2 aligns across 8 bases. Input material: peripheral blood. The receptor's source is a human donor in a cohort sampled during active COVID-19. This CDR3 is CASRSAGANEQYF. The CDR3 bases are TGTGCCAGCAGGTCAGCGGGGGCGAACGAGCAGTACTTC. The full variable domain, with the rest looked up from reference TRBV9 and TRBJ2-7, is DSGVTQTPKHLITATGQRVTLRCSPRSGDLSVYWYQQSLDQGLQFLIQYYNGEERAKGNILERFSAQQFPDLHSELNLSSLELGDSALYFCASRSAGANEQYFGPGTRLTVT.